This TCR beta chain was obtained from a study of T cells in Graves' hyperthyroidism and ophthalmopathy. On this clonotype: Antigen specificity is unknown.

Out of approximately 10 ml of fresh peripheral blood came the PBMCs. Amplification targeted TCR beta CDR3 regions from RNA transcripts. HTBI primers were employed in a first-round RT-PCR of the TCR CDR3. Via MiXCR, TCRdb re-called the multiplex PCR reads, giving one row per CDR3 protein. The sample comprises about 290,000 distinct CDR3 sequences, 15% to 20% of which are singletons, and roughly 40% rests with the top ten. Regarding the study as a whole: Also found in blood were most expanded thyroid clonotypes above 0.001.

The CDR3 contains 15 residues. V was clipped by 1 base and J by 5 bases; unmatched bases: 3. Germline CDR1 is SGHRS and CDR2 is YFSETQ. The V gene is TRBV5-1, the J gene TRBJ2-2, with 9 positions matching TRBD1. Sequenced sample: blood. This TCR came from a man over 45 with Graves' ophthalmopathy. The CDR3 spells CASSLTGGVTGELFF. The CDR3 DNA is TGCGCCAGCAGCTTGACAGGGGGCGTAACCGGGGAGCTGTTTTTT.